This paragraph reports one TCR beta chain. The sample comes from a study of blood T cell repertoires in COVID-19. Study in general: PBMCs, B-cell-depleted T cells, or T cells were the source of the cDNA or gDNA that made up the material.

V gave up 8 bases and J gave up 3 bases; unmatched junction bases: 6. The CDR3 sequence is 14 residues long. The germline gives CDR1 LGHNA, CDR2 YSLEER. TCRdb's table, derived via immunoSEQ multiplex PCR, lists solely in-frame clones and lacks some. The repertoire holds fewer than 600,000 clones, more than 75% seen once, with 1.5% to 2% in the top ten. V usage is TRBV4-3 and J usage is TRBJ2-1, with 8 bases matching TRBD2. This clonotype was obtained from a middle-aged woman who had recovered from COVID-19. Sequencing was performed on PBMCs or T cells enriched from blood (not recorded which). As DNA, the CDR3 is TGCGCCAGCCTAGGGGGACTAGACTACAATGAGCAGTTCTTC. As protein: CASLGGLDYNEQFF.